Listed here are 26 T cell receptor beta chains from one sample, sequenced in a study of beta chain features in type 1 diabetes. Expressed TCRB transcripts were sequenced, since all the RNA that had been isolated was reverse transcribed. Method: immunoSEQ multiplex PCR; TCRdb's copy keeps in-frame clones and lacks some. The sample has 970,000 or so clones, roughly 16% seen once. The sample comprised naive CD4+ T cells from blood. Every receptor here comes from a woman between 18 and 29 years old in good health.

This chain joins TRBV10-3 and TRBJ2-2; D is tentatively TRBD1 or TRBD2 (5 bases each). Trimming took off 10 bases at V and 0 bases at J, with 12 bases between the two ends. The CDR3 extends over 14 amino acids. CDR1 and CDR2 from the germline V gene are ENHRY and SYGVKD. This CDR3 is CATSQGANTGELFF. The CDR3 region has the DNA TGTGCCACTAGCCAAGGGGCGAACACCGGGGAGCTGTTTTTT.

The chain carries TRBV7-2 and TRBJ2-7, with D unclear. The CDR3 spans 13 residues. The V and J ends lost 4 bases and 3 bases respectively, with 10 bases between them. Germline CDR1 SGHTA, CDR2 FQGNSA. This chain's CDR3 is CASSSTRIYEQYF. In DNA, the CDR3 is TGTGCCAGCAGCTCTACTCGGATCTACGAGCAGTACTTC.

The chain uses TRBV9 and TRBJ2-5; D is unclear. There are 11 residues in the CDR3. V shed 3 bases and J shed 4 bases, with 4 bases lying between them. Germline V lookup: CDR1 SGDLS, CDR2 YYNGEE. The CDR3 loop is CASSGGETQYF. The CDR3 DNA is TGTGCCAGCAGCGGGGGAGAGACCCAGTACTTC.

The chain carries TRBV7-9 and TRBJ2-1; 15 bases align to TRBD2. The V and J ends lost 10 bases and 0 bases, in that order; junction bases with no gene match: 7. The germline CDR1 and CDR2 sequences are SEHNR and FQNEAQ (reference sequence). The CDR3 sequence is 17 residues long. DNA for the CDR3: TGTGCCACTTCCGGGACTAGCGGGAGGCCCTCCTACAATGAGCAGTTCTTC. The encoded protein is CATSGTSGRPSYNEQFF.

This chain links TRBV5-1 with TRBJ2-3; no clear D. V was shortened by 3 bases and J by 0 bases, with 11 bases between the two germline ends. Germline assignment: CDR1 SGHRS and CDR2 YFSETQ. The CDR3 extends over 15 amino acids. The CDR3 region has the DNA TGCGCCAGCAGCTCATCCCTGACTAGCACAGATACGCAGTATTTT. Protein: CASSSSLTSTDTQYF.

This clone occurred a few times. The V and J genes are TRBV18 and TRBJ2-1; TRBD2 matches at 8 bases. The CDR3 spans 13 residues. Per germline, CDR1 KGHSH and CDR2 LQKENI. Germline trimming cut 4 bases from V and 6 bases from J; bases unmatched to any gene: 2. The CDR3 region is CASSLGTSNEQFF. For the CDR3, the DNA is TGTGCCAGCTCACTCGGGACTAGCAATGAGCAGTTCTTC.

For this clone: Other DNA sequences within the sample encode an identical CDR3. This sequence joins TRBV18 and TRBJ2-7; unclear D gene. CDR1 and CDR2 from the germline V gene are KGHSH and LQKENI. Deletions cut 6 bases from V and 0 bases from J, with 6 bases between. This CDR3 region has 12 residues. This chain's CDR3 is CASSPSSYEQYF. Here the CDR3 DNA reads TGTGCCAGCTCCCCTAGCTCCTACGAGCAGTACTTC.

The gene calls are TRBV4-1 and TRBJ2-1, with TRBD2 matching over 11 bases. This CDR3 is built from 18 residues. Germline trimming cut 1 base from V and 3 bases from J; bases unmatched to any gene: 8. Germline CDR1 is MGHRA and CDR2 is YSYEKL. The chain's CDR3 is CASSQGPSGTSGYNEQFF. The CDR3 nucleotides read TGCGCCAGCAGCCAAGGACCCTCCGGGACTAGCGGCTACAATGAGCAGTTCTTC.

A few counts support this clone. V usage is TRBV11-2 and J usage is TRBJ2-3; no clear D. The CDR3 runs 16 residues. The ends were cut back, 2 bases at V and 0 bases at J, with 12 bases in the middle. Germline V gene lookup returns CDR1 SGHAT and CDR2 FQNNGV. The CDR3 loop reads CASSLLSPGSTDTQYF. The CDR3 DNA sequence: TGTGCCAGCAGCTTACTCAGCCCCGGGAGCACAGATACGCAGTATTTT.

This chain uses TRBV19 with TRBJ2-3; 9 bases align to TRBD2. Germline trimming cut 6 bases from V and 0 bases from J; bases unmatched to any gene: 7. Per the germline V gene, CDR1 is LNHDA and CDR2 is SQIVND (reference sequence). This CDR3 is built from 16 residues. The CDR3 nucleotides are TGTGCCAGTAGCACTTTCCTAGCGGGAAGCACAGATACGCAGTATTTT. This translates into CASSTFLAGSTDTQYF.

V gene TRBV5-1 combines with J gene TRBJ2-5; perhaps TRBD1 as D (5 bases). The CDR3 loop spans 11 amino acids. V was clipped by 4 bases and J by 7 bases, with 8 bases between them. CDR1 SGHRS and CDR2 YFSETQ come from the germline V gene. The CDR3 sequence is CASSPGATQYF. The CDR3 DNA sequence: TGCGCCAGCAGCCCTGGGGCGACCCAGTACTTC.

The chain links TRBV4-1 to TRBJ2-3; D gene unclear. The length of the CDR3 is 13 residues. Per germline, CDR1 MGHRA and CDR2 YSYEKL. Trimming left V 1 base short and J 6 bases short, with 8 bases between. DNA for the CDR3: TGCGCCAGCAGCCAAGTAGTCCCGGATACGCAGTATTTT. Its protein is CASSQVVPDTQYF.

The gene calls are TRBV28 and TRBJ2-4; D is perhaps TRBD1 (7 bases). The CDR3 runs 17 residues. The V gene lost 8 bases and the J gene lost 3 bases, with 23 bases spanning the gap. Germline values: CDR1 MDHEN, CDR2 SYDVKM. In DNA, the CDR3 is TGTGCCAGCGCGCCCTGGGGTCCAGGGGGAGGCAAAAACATTCAGTACTTC. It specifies CASAPWGPGGGKNIQYF.

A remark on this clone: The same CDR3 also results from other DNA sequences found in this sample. The CDR3 here is CASSLDGYEQYF. DNA of the CDR3: TGTGCCAGCAGCCTAGACGGTTACGAGCAGTACTTC. This sequence joins TRBV5-4 and TRBJ2-7, with D hard to call. CDR3 length: 12 residues. CDR1 SGHNT and CDR2 YYREEE come from the germline V gene (reference sequence). The ends were cut back, 4 bases at V and 4 bases at J, with 9 bases in the middle.

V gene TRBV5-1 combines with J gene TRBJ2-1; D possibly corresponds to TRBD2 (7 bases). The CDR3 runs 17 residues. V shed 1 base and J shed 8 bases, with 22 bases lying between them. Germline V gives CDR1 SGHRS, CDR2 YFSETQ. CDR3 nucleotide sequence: TGCGCCAGCAGCTTGCGATATGGAGCGGGACACCGGGATGAGCAGTTCTTC. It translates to CASSLRYGAGHRDEQFF.

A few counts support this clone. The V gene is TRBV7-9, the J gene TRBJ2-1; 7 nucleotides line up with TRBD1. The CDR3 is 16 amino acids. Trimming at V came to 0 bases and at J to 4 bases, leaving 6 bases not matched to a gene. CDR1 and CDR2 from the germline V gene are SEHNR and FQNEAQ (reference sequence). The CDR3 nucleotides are TGTGCCAGCAGCTTAGCAAAGGGGGCTGCGTACAATGAGCAGTTCTTC. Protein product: CASSLAKGAAYNEQFF. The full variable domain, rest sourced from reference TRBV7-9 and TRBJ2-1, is DTGVSQNPRHKITKRGQNVTFRCDPISEHNRLYWYRQTLGQGPEFLTYFQNEAQLEKSRLLSDRFSAERPKGSFSTLEIQRTEQGDSAMYLCASSLAKGAAYNEQFFGPGTRLTVL.

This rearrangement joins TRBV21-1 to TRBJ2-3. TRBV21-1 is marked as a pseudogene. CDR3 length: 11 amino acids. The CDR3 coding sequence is TGTGCCAGCAGCAAACACGATACGCAGTATTTT. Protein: CASSKHDTQYF.

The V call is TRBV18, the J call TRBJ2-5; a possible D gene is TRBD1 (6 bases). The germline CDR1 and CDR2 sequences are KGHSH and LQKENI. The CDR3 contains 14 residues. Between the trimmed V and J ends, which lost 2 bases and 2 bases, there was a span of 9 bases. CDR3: CASSPNRDQETQYF. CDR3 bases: TGTGCCAGCTCACCAAACAGGGATCAAGAGACCCAGTACTTC. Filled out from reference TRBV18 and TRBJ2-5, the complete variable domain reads NAGVMQNPRHLVRRRGQEARLRCSPMKGHSHVYWYRQLPEEGLKFMVYLQKENIIDESGMPKERFSAEFPKEGPSILRIQQVVRGDSAAYFCASSPNRDQETQYFGPGTRLLVL.

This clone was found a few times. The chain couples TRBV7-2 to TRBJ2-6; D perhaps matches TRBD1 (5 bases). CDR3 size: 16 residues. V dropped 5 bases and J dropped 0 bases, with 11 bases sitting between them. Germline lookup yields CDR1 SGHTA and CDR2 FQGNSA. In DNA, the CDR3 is TGTGCCAGCAGCCTACCTGGGGCCTCTGGGGCCAACGTCCTGACTTTC. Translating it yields CASSLPGASGANVLTF. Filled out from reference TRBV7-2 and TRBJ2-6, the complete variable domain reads GAGVSQSPSNKVTEKGKDVELRCDPISGHTALYWYRQSLGQGLEFLIYFQGNSAPDKSGLPSDRFSAERTGGSVSTLTIQRTQQEDSAVYLCASSLPGASGANVLTFGAGSRLTVL.

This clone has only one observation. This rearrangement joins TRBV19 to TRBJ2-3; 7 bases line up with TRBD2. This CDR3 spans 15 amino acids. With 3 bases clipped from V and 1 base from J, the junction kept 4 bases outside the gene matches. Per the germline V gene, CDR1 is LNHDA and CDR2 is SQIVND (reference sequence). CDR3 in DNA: TGTGCCAGTAGTATGGGCGGGAGTGGCACAGATACGCAGTATTTT. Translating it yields CASSMGGSGTDTQYF.

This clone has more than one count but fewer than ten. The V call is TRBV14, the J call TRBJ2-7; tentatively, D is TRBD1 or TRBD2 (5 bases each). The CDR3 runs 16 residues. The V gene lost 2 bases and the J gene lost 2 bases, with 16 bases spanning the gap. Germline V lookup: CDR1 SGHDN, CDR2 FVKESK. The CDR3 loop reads CASSQWPGATAYEQYF. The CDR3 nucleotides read TGTGCCAGCAGCCAATGGCCCGGGGCTACAGCCTACGAGCAGTACTTC.

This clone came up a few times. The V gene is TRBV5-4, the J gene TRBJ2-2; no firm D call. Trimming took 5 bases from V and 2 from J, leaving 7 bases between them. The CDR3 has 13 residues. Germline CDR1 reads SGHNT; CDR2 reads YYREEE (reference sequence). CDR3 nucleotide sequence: TGTGCCAGCAGATTAGACAACACCGGGGAGCTGTTTTTT. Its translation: CASRLDNTGELFF.

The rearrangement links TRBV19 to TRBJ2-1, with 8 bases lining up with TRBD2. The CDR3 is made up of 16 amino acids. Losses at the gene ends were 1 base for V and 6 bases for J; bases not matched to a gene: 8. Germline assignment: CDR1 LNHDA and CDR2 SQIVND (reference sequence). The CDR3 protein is CASSIGGGRYGNEQFF. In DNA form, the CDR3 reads TGTGCCAGTAGTATAGGGGGCGGGAGGTATGGCAATGAGCAGTTCTTC.

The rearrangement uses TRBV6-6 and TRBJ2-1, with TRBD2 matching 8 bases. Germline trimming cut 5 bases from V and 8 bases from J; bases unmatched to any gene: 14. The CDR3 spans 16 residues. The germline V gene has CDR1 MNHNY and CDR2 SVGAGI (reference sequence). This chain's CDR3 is CASSPIGSGSWDEQFF. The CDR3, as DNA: TGTGCCAGCAGTCCTATTGGGAGCGGGAGTTGGGATGAGCAGTTCTTC.

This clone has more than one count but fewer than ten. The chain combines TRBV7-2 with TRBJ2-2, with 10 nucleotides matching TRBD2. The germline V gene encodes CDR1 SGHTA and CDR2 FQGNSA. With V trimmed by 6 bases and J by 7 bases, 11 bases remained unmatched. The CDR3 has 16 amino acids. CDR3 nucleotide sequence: TGTGCCAGCAGTCAAGGACAACGGACTAGCGGCGGGGAGCTGTTTTTT. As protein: CASSQGQRTSGGELFF.

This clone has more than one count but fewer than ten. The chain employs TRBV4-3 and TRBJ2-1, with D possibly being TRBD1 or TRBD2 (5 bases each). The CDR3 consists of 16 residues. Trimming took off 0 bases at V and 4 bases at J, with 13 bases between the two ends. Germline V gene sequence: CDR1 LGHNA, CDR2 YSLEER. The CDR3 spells CASSQEVGGVYNEQFF. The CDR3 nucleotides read TGCGCCAGCAGCCAAGAGGTTGGGGGAGTTTACAATGAGCAGTTCTTC.